The entry below describes one T cell receptor beta chain. Germline loops: CDR1 SGHVS, CDR2 FQNEAQ. The CDR3 length is 19 residues. With 0 bases removed from V and 2 bases from J, the gap between germline ends came to 20 bases. The data were obtained in a study of technical replicates of blood from a few donors. Only in-frame clones appear in the TCRdb table, and some are missing; sequencing was by immunoSEQ multiplex PCR. Of some 85,000 clones listed, around 94% are singletons. Source material: T cells isolated from PBMCs. The genes are TRBV7-8 and TRBJ1-5; weak D call: TRBD1 (6 bases). The receptor comes from a human donor in good health. Here the CDR3 DNA reads TGTGCCAGCAGCTTAGCCCCGTATTCGGGGGGCAGCGGCAATCAGCCCCAGCATTTT. Translated, it gives CASSLAPYSGGSGNQPQHF.